This entry describes one T cell receptor (beta chain). Its antigen is not known. This sample was included in a study of CD8 T cells in Susac syndrome. Under recently defined diagnostic criteria, the patients with Susac syndrome qualified as having definite or probable disease. Study-wide points: The study acknowledged a relatively small number of individuals in its TCR sequencing and HLA analysis. Across the total CD8+ repertoires, over 15 Susac-specific public clones were found. The CD8+ TEMRA repertoires yielded about five such clones.

The CDR3 loop spans 15 amino acids. V was shortened by 0 bases and J by 3 bases, with 12 bases between the two germline ends. CDR1 and CDR2 (germline): SGDLS, YYNGEE. It was with random hexamers that about 0.45 to 1 ug RNA was reverse transcribed. By means of immunoSEQ multiplex PCR, TCR beta CDR3 spanning 54 Vbeta and 13 Jbeta underwent amplification. TCRdb processed the immunoSEQ multiplex PCR reads anew with MiXCR; each CDR3 protein has one entry. Here the sample spans fewer than 60,000 distinct CDR3 sequences, approximately 95% being singletons. The chain uses TRBV9 and TRBJ1-2; D is unresolved. Material for sequencing was CD8+ T cells from PBMCs. The TCR comes from a human donor with Susac syndrome. The CDR3 loop is CASSVAGGEDYGYTF. As DNA, the CDR3 is TGTGCCAGCAGCGTAGCGGGCGGGGAAGACTATGGCTACACCTTC. Variable domain in full (rest from reference TRBV9 and TRBJ1-2): DSGVTQTPKHLITATGQRVTLRCSPRSGDLSVYWYQQSLDQGLQFLIQYYNGEERAKGNILERFSAQQFPDLHSELNLSSLELGDSALYFCASSVAGGEDYGYTFGSGTRLTVV.